Each of the 26 T cell receptor beta chains below was sequenced from the same sample in a study of blood T cell repertoires in COVID-19. Assay: immunoSEQ multiplex PCR; the TCRdb copy retains only in-frame clones and omits some. This table holds hundreds of thousands of clones, 85% to 90% found once. Sequenced material: PBMCs or T cells enriched from blood (not recorded which). Receptors originate from a man aged 25 to 45 who had recovered from COVID-19.

This chain connects TRBV4-2 to TRBJ2-3; TRBD2 agrees at 8 bases. V was pared by 4 bases and J by 2 bases, with 8 bases of the junction left unmatched. Germline CDR1 and CDR2: LGHNA and YNFKEQ. This CDR3 is built from 16 residues. The CDR3 spells CASSPSGRGVTDTQYF. CDR3 nucleotide sequence: TGTGCCAGCAGCCCCTCAGGGCGGGGGGTCACAGATACGCAGTATTTT.

Points on this clone: Additional DNA sequences in this sample encode the identical CDR3. The chain is built from TRBV3-1 (or the pseudogene TRBV3-2) and TRBJ1-5; 7 bases are shared with TRBD1. The CDR3 loop spans 14 amino acids. The germline CDR1 and CDR2 sequences are LGHDT and YNNKEL (reference sequence). V lost 1 base, J lost 7 bases, and 4 bases stayed unmatched. CDR3 DNA: TGTGCCAGCAGCCAAGGACAGGGTGGCCAGCCCCAGCATTTT. Protein sequence: CASSQGQGGQPQHF.

This chain links TRBV15 with TRBJ1-5; D is ambiguous. The germline CDR1 and CDR2 sequences are LNHNV and YYDKDF (reference sequence). CDR3 length equals 15 residues. V was trimmed by 0 bases and J by 1 base, leaving 7 bases between them. CDR3 DNA sequence: TGTGCCACCAGCAGAGATCCTCTAAGCAATCAGCCCCAGCATTTT. Translated: CATSRDPLSNQPQHF.

The chain is built from TRBV3-1 (or the pseudogene TRBV3-2) and TRBJ1-3; D is uncertain. CDR3 length: 15 amino acids. CDR1 LGHDT and CDR2 YNNKEL come from the germline V gene (reference sequence). The ends were cut back, 1 base at V and 3 bases at J, with 10 bases in the middle. The CDR3 protein is CASSQAYSGGNTIYF. The CDR3 DNA reads as TGTGCCAGCAGCCAAGCGTACTCAGGTGGAAACACCATATATTTT.

This chain links TRBV15 with TRBJ2-3; 7 bases map to TRBD2. This CDR3 contains 15 residues. V was pared by 0 bases and J by 2 bases, with 2 bases of the junction left unmatched. Germline V gene data show CDR1 as LNHNV and CDR2 as YYDKDF (reference sequence). As DNA, the CDR3 is TGTGCCACCAGCAGAGATAGACTAGCCACAGATACGCAGTATTTT. Its translation: CATSRDRLATDTQYF. Looking up the rest from reference TRBV15 and TRBJ2-3 gives the full variable domain: DAMVIQNPRYQVTQFGKPVTLSCSQTLNHNVMYWYQQKSSQAPKLLFHYYDKDFNNEADTPDNFQSRRPNTSFCFLDIRSPGLGDTAMYLCATSRDRLATDTQYFGPGTRLTVL.

This clone was seen once. The chain carries TRBV4-1 and TRBJ2-1; 9 bases align to TRBD2. The germline V gene has CDR1 MGHRA and CDR2 YSYEKL. V gave up 4 bases and J gave up 8 bases; unmatched junction bases: 15. CDR3 length equals 17 residues. The CDR3 region is CASSLPGVLAGVDEQFF. CDR3 DNA: TGCGCCAGCAGCCTGCCTGGGGTCTTAGCGGGAGTCGATGAGCAGTTCTTC.

The chain employs TRBV24-1 and TRBJ1-2; 10 bases agree with TRBD1. CDR3 size: 15 residues. The J segment lost 2 bases and the V segment lost 3 bases, leaving 2 bases of the junction unmatched. The germline V gene encodes CDR1 KGHDR and CDR2 SFDVKD. CDR3 coding DNA: TGTGCCACCAGTGATGGGACAGGGGAAAACTATGGCTACACCTTC. This gives the protein CATSDGTGENYGYTF.

As to this clone: Its ends do not fully match the called genes, so a read error is possible. The gene calls are TRBV28 and TRBJ1-5; D may be TRBD1 (5 bases). CDR1 and CDR2 from the germline V gene are MDHEN and SYDVKM. The CDR3 spans 13 residues. CDR3 sequence (DNA): TGTGCCAGCCGTTTCAGGGAAGGTCAGCCCCAGCATTTT. This gives the protein CASRFREGQPQHF.

The chain joins TRBV28 to TRBJ1-1; D may be TRBD1 (5 bases). CDR1 MDHEN and CDR2 SYDVKM come from the germline V gene. The germline V and J ends were trimmed by 1 base and 4 bases, with 16 bases remaining between them. The CDR3 is 16 residues long. CDR3 DNA sequence: TGTGCCAGCAGTTTATCTCCGGGTTCGGGGGGCACTGAAGCTTTCTTT. Protein product: CASSLSPGSGGTEAFF. Filled out from reference TRBV28 and TRBJ1-1, the complete variable domain reads DVKVTQSSRYLVKRTGEKVFLECVQDMDHENMFWYRQDPGLGLRLIYFSYDVKMKEKGDIPEGYSVSREKKERFSLILESASTNQTSMYLCASSLSPGSGGTEAFFGQGTRLTVV.

The chain couples TRBV5-1 to TRBJ2-1; 9 bases are shared with TRBD2. The CDR3 has 14 amino acids. Germline CDR1 and CDR2: SGHRS and YFSETQ. Trimming took 2 bases from V and 9 from J; bases not matched to a gene: 6. The CDR3 reads CASSFGGRAVEQFF. The CDR3, as DNA: TGCGCCAGCAGCTTCGGCGGGAGGGCCGTTGAGCAGTTCTTC.

V gene TRBV10-3 combines with J gene TRBJ1-1, with D hard to call. V was trimmed by 7 bases and J by 1 base, leaving 10 bases between them. CDR1 is ENHRY and CDR2 is SYGVKD in the germline V gene. The CDR3 sequence is 13 residues long. The CDR3 nucleotides read TGTGCCATCAAACGCGGAGAGAACACTGAAGCTTTCTTT. It encodes CAIKRGENTEAFF.

This clone turned up a few times. V gene TRBV24-1 combines with J gene TRBJ2-7, with TRBD1 matching over 10 bases. Germline CDR1 KGHDR, CDR2 SFDVKD. After removal of 5 bases from V and 5 bases from J, the junction contained 11 bases not matched to a gene. CDR3 length: 16 amino acids. The CDR3 bases are TGTGCCACCAGTGGCTCCGGGACAGGGGTCTTCCACGAGCAGTACTTC. Translated: CATSGSGTGVFHEQYF.

The V gene is TRBV18, the J gene TRBJ1-3, with D possibly matching TRBD1 (5 bases). Trimming shortened V by 1 base and J by 4 bases, and 14 bases separated the two germline ends. Germline V gene sequence: CDR1 KGHSH, CDR2 LQKENI. CDR3 length: 16 residues. The CDR3 loop reads CASSPLPGGVGNTIYF. The CDR3 bases are TGTGCCAGCTCACCACTCCCAGGAGGGGTCGGAAACACCATATATTTT.

The V gene is TRBV15, the J gene TRBJ2-5, with D tentatively TRBD2 (6 bases). The germline CDR1 and CDR2 sequences are LNHNV and YYDKDF (reference sequence). V shed 6 bases and J shed 2 bases, with 13 bases lying between them. This CDR3 region has 14 residues. The CDR3 is CATRPGGPQETQYF. CDR3 DNA sequence: TGTGCCACCAGGCCCGGGGGACCGCAAGAGACCCAGTACTTC.

This clone was detected only a few times. The gene calls are TRBV20-1 and TRBJ2-1; D call uncertain. Germline V gene lookup returns CDR1 DFQATT and CDR2 SNEGSKA (reference sequence). Between the trimmed V and J ends, which lost 6 bases and 10 bases, there was a span of 16 bases. This CDR3 has 12 amino acids. CDR3 sequence (DNA): TGCAGTGCGAGTCGCGACCAGGCCGAGCAGTTCTTC. Its translation is CSASRDQAEQFF.

The CDR3 bases are TGTGCCAGCAGCCCAACCCTTGACCGGAGCTCCTACAATGAGCAGTTCTTC. Translating gives CASSPTLDRSSYNEQFF. The V and J genes are TRBV9 and TRBJ2-1; no clear D gene. Germline lookup yields CDR1 SGDLS and CDR2 YYNGEE. V gave up 4 bases and J gave up 0 bases, with 17 bases separating them. The length of the CDR3 is 17 residues.

This chain's CDR3 is CASSQTGGTQETQYF. CDR3 DNA sequence: TGTGCCAGCAGCCAAACAGGGGGCACACAAGAGACCCAGTACTTC. V gene TRBV7-3 combines with J gene TRBJ2-5; 9 bases agree with TRBD1. V lost 5 bases to trimming and J lost 2 bases; unmatched junction nucleotides: 6. Germline V gives CDR1 SGHTA, CDR2 FQGTGA. The CDR3 consists of 15 residues.

The genes are TRBV29-1 and TRBJ1-4, with 11 bases that match TRBD1. This CDR3 region has 15 residues. The V segment lost 1 base and the J segment 8 bases; nucleotides outside the gene matches: 6. Germline CDR1 reads SQVTM; CDR2 reads ANQGSEA. In DNA form, the CDR3 reads TGCAGCGTTGAAGTTTCAGGACAGGGGGCCGAAAAACTGTTTTTT. Its protein is CSVEVSGQGAEKLFF.

This chain connects TRBV30 to TRBJ2-5; perhaps TRBD2 as D (6 bases). V lost 2 bases, J lost 4 bases, and 11 bases lay in between. The length of the CDR3 is 13 residues. The germline CDR1 and CDR2 sequences are GTSNPN and SVGIG (reference sequence). The CDR3 sequence: CAWSLTGRETQYF. The CDR3 coding sequence is TGTGCCTGGAGTCTGACCGGGAGAGAGACCCAGTACTTC. Full variable domain (missing parts from reference TRBV30 and TRBJ2-5): SQTIHQWPATLVQPVGSPLSLECTVEGTSNPNLYWYRQAAGRGLQLLFYSVGIGQISSEVPQNLSASRPQDRQFILSSKKLLLSDSGFYLCAWSLTGRETQYFGPGTRLLVL.

The chain uses TRBV5-1 and TRBJ1-5, with TRBD1 matching 8 bases. V was clipped by 0 bases and J by 6 bases; unmatched bases: 2. This CDR3 has 14 amino acids. From germline, CDR1 is SGHRS and CDR2 YFSETQ. As DNA, the CDR3 is TGCGCCAGCAGCTTGGACAGGGGGGGTCAGCCCCAGCATTTT. It encodes CASSLDRGGQPQHF.

The V and J genes are TRBV29-1 and TRBJ2-1, with TRBD2 identical over 9 bases. CDR3 length: 17 amino acids. The germline V gene has CDR1 SQVTM and CDR2 ANQGSEA. V lost 4 bases, J lost 8 bases, and 18 bases stayed unmatched. The CDR3 region has the DNA TGCAGCGTTGTATCTAGCGGGACGACGAAAACCGCGTATGAGCAGTTCTTC. Translated: CSVVSSGTTKTAYEQFF.

The chain links TRBV7-8 to TRBJ2-7; D might be TRBD1 (6 bases). Trimming cost V 5 bases and J 0 bases, with 11 bases left between them. Germline lookup yields CDR1 SGHVS and CDR2 FQNEAQ. This CDR3 has 14 amino acids. The CDR3 DNA reads TGTGCCAGCAGCAGCCGGGACATCTCCTACGAGCAGTACTTC. Residues: CASSSRDISYEQYF. The full variable domain, its missing parts supplied by reference TRBV7-8 and TRBJ2-7, is GAGVSQSPRYKVAKRGQDVALRCDPISGHVSLFWYQQALGQGPEFLTYFQNEAQLDKSGLPSDRFFAERPEGSVSTLKIQRTQQEDSAVYLCASSSRDISYEQYFGPGTRLTVT.

The rearrangement links TRBV30 to TRBJ1-2, with D tentatively TRBD1 (6 bases). The CDR3 spans 15 residues. Germline V gene lookup returns CDR1 GTSNPN and CDR2 SVGIG (reference sequence). V gave up 0 bases and J gave up 6 bases, with 17 bases separating them. The CDR3 sequence: CAWSVLTGIMHGYTF. The CDR3 DNA reads as TGTGCCTGGAGTGTACTAACAGGGATTATGCATGGCTACACCTTC.

The rearrangement uses TRBV29-1 and TRBJ1-1; D gene uncertain. Germline-derived CDR1 and CDR2 are SQVTM and ANQGSEA. Trimming cost V 7 bases and J 0 bases, with 12 bases left between them. The CDR3 runs 13 residues. The CDR3 loop is CSALDWLNTEAFF. Written as DNA, the CDR3 is TGCAGCGCCCTGGACTGGCTGAACACTGAAGCTTTCTTT.

V and J are TRBV30 and TRBJ1-2; D gene ambiguous. Germline assignment: CDR1 GTSNPN and CDR2 SVGIG (reference sequence). This CDR3 contains 12 residues. V gave up 3 bases and J gave up 2 bases, with 7 bases separating them. The CDR3 here is CAWSRKNYGYTF. As DNA, the CDR3 is TGTGCCTGGAGCAGGAAAAACTATGGCTACACCTTC.

The chain joins TRBV29-1 to TRBJ2-1; 7 bases fit TRBD1. Unmatched junction bases numbered 4, after V lost 1 base and J lost 7 bases. The CDR3 is 13 amino acids. CDR1 is SQVTM and CDR2 is ANQGSEA in the germline V gene. CDR3 loop: CSVEGGTENEQFF. CDR3 nucleotides: TGCAGCGTTGAAGGGGGGACAGAGAATGAGCAGTTCTTC.